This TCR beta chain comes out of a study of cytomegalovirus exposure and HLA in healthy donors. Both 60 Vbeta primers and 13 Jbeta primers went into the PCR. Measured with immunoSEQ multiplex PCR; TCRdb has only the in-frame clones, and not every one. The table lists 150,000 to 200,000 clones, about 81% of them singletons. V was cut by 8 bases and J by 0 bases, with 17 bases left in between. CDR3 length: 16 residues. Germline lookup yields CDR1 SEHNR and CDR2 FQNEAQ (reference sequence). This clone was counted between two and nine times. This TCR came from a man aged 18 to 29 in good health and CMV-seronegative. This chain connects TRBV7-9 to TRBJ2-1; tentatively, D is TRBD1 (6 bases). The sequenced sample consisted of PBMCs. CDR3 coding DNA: TGTGCCAGCCGACCAAGGACAGTTAGCTCCTACAATGAGCAGTTCTTC. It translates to CASRPRTVSSYNEQFF.